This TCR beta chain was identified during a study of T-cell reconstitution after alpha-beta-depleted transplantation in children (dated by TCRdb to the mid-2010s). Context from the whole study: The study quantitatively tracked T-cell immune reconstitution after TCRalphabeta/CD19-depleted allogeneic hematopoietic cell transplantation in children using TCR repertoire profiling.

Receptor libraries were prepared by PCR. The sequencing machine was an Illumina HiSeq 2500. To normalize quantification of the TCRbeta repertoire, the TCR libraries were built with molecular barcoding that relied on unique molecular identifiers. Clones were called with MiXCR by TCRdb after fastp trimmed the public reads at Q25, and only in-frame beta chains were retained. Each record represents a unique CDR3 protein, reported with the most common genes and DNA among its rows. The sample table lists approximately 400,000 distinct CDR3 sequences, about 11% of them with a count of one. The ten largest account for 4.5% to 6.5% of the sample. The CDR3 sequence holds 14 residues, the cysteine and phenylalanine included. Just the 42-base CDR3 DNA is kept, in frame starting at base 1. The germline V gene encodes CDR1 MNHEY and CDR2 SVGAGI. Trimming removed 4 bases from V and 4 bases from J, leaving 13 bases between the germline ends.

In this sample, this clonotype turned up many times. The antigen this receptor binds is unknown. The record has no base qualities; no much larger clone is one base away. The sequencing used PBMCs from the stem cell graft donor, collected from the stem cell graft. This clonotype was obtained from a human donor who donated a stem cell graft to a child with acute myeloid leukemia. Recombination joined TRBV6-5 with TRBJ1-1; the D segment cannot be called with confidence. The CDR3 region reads CASSLSGMGTEAFF. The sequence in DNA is TGTGCCAGCAGTTTATCGGGGATGGGCACTGAAGCTTTCTTT.